This is a list of T cell receptor beta chains from one sample in a study of blood T cell repertoires in COVID-19. Using immunoSEQ multiplex PCR, the repertoire was profiled, and TCRdb retains in-frame clones only, with some absent. The table lists some 290,000 clones, 88% of them singletons, with around 10% in the top ten. The sequenced material came from peripheral blood. Receptors were obtained from a woman in her twenties or thirties with COVID-19, enrolled during active disease. CDR3s include the opening cysteine and the closing phenylalanine or tryptophan.

>TRBV7-8|TRBJ1-2
CASSPGTGGLGYTF
>TRBV10-1|TRBJ2-3
CASSESILGTSGIPPDTQYF
>TRBV9|TRBJ1-1
CASSVEEQGYTEAFF
>TRBV4-1|TRBJ2-7
CASSQVAGIYEQYF
>TRBV18|TRBJ1-1
CASSPDRATEAFF
>TRBV11-2|TRBJ2-7
CASSPWTSGRREQYF
>TRBV2|TRBJ1-6
CASSDKLRSPLHF
>TRBV5-6|TRBJ2-7
CASSSPSGTTYEQYF
>TRBV5-1|TRBJ2-1
CASSPGFSGRFDNEQFF
>TRBV7-9|TRBJ1-1
CASSPTGQNTEAFF
>TRBV30|TRBJ2-7
CAWSTKDANGGDEQYF
>TRBV5-1|TRBJ1-6
CASSPGNRGGNSPLHF
>TRBV3-1/TRBV3-2|TRBJ2-7
CASGRREHEQYF
>TRBV19|TRBJ1-5
CASKDRGHQPQHF
>TRBV3-1/TRBV3-2|TRBJ2-1
CASSQDGERDGYNEQFF
>TRBV5-5|TRBJ1-1
CASSTGTGGTEAFF
>TRBV3-1/TRBV3-2|TRBJ2-1
CASSQARGRIHNEQFF
>TRBV4-1|TRBJ2-1
CASSPSGYYNEQFF
>TRBV6-5|TRBJ2-3
CASSFRGRETDTQYF
>TRBV28|TRBJ2-7
CASSLNTLVREQYF
>TRBV29-1|TRBJ2-7
CSGGQTYEQYF
>TRBV16|TRBJ1-5
CASSQWGLGNQPQHF
>TRBV5-1|TRBJ2-5
CASSPRGRGETQYF
>TRBV24-1|TRBJ2-7
CATIRAGQPTYEQYF
>TRBV7-9|TRBJ2-3
CASSLAGPRQDTQYF
>TRBV9|TRBJ1-1
CASSVTSVATEAFF
>TRBV28|TRBJ1-6
CASSFRQTGSLNSPLHF
>TRBV29-1|TRBJ2-5
CSVAAGTIKETQYF
>TRBV28|TRBJ2-1
CASSPASGRAQDEQFF